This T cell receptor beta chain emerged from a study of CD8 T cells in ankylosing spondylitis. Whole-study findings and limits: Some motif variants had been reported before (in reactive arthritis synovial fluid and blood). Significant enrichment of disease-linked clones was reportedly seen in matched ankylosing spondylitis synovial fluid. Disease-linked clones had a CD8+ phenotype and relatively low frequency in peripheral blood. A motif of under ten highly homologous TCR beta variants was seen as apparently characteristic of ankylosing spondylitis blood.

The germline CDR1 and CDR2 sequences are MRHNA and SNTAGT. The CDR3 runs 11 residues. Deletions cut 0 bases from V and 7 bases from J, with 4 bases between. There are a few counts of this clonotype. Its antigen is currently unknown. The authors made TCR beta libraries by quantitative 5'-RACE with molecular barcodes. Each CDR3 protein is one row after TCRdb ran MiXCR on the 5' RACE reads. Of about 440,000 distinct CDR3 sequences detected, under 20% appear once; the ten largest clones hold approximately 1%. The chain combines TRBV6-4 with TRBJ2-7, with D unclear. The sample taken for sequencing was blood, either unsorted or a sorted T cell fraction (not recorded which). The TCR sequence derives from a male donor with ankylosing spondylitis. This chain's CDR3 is CASSDSREQYF. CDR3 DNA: TGTGCCAGCAGTGACTCCCGGGAGCAGTACTTC.